The 19 T cell receptor beta chains presented below share a single source sample, sequenced in a study of T cell responses to AZD1222 COVID-19 vaccine. The repertoire was sequenced with immunoSEQ multiplex PCR; TCRdb's copy has only in-frame clones and lacks some. The sample has roughly 70,000 clones; approximately 90% are singletons. This sample comprised peripheral blood, obtained 28 days after the second AZD1222 dose. The receptors derive from an adult who received the AZD1222 COVID-19 vaccine.

Only one count was recorded for this clone. The chain couples TRBV7-3 to TRBJ2-1; 14 nucleotides match TRBD2. The CDR3 runs 17 residues. In germline, CDR1 is SGHTA, CDR2 FQGTGA. V trimming: 5 bases; J trimming: 0 bases; junction bases outside the gene matches: 3. The CDR3 spells CASSPGTSGSSYNEQFF. DNA of the CDR3: TGTGCCAGCAGCCCGGGGACTAGCGGGAGCTCCTACAATGAGCAGTTCTTC.

This chain connects TRBV3-1 (or the pseudogene TRBV3-2) to TRBJ1-1; the match to TRBD1 covers 7 bases. Germline V CDR1 and CDR2: LGHDT, YNNKEL (reference sequence). V was clipped by 0 bases and J by 2 bases; unmatched bases: 6. This CDR3 region has 16 residues. DNA for the CDR3: TGTGCCAGCAGCCAAGATTTGGGACAGATAAACACTGAAGCTTTCTTT. Residues: CASSQDLGQINTEAFF.

The rearrangement joins TRBV9 to TRBJ2-7; D is tentatively TRBD1 or TRBD2 (6 bases each). The CDR3 length is 12 residues. Looked up from germline, CDR1 is SGDLS and CDR2 is YYNGEE. V was shortened by 9 bases and J by 7 bases, with 17 bases between the two germline ends. CDR3 sequence reads: CATYTRGEEQYF. CDR3 in DNA: TGTGCCACCTATACTAGGGGGGAAGAGCAGTACTTC.

The chain has TRBV20-1 and TRBJ2-1; D not resolved. The CDR3 length is 11 residues. Trimming left V 5 bases short and J 7 bases short, with 9 bases between. Germline V gene data show CDR1 as DFQATT and CDR2 as SNEGSKA (reference sequence). The CDR3, as DNA: TGCAGTGCTTCGACTGGAAATGAGCAGTTCTTC. Protein: CSASTGNEQFF.

This clone was detected a few times. The CDR3 loop is CASSLGSGNQPQHF. The CDR3 nucleotides read TGTGCCAGCAGCCTCGGGAGCGGCAATCAGCCCCAGCATTTT. The chain recombines TRBV6-5 with TRBJ1-5; D is uncertain. CDR1 MNHEY and CDR2 SVGAGI come from the germline V gene. The V gene lost 6 bases and the J gene lost 2 bases, with 11 bases spanning the gap. This CDR3 is built from 14 residues.

The chain combines TRBV5-1 with TRBJ1-1; 8 bases fit TRBD1. Germline assignment: CDR1 SGHRS and CDR2 YFSETQ. The CDR3 extends over 15 amino acids. V shed 3 bases and J 4 bases; nucleotides not matched to a gene: 8. CDR3 bases: TGCGCCAGCAGCTCCACCGGACAGGGCGGCACTGAAGCTTTCTTT. Amino acids: CASSSTGQGGTEAFF.

The V gene is TRBV30, the J gene TRBJ1-3; D is undetermined. V lost 8 bases and J 5 bases, leaving 16 bases between the germline ends. The CDR3 is made up of 13 amino acids. Germline CDR1 is GTSNPN and CDR2 is SVGIG (reference sequence). The CDR3 region has the DNA TGTGCCACCTCTAACCCACAGAGAAACACCATATATTTT. Translated, it gives CATSNPQRNTIYF.

V usage is TRBV12-3 or TRBV12-4 and J usage is TRBJ1-1; D may be TRBD1 (6 bases). Between the trimmed V and J ends, which lost 3 bases and 11 bases, there was a span of 13 bases. The length of the CDR3 is 12 residues. Written as DNA, the CDR3 is TGTGCCAGCAGTTTGTTGGGGGCGCGGGCTTTCTTT. Translation: CASSLLGARAFF.

The chain combines TRBV29-1 with TRBJ2-1; 10 nucleotides align to TRBD1. The CDR3 runs to 16 residues. Germline V gene sequence: CDR1 SQVTM, CDR2 ANQGSEA. Losses at the gene ends were 4 bases for V and 6 bases for J; bases not matched to a gene: 12. The CDR3 DNA sequence: TGCAGCGTTGGGCCCCGGGACAGGGGAAGTCGCAATGAGCAGTTCTTC. Translating it yields CSVGPRDRGSRNEQFF.

This chain links TRBV6-2 or TRBV6-3 with TRBJ2-7; D gene unclear. The CDR3 has 13 amino acids. CDR1 and CDR2 from the germline V gene are MNHEY and SVGEGT. Trimming pared 2 bases from V and 4 bases from J, leaving 9 bases between. In DNA form, the CDR3 reads TGTGCCAGCAGTTACCTGGGGTGGTACGAGCAGTACTTC. Its translation: CASSYLGWYEQYF.

The V and J genes are TRBV19 and TRBJ2-3; the match to TRBD2 covers 10 bases. Trimming removed 8 bases from V and 7 bases from J; junction bases left unmatched: 9. The CDR3 is 14 amino acids. Germline CDR1 LNHDA, CDR2 SQIVND (reference sequence). CDR3 in DNA: TGTGCCAGTGAGATCAGCGGGAGGGCCAATACGCAGTATTTT. Its translation is CASEISGRANTQYF. Based on the CDR3 plus reference TRBV19 and TRBJ2-3, the full variable domain is DGGITQSPKYLFRKEGQNVTLSCEQNLNHDAMYWYRQDPGQGLRLIYYSQIVNDFQKGDIAEGYSVSREKKESFPLTVTSAQKNPTAFYLCASEISGRANTQYFGPGTRLTVL.

The chain uses TRBV6-5 and TRBJ2-3; 7 positions match TRBD1. V lost 6 bases, J lost 13 bases, and 10 bases stayed unmatched. CDR3 length: 12 residues. Germline V gene sequence: CDR1 MNHEY, CDR2 SVGAGI. The CDR3 protein is CASREEDRKKYF. As DNA, the CDR3 is TGTGCCAGCAGGGAGGAGGACAGGAAAAAGTATTTT.

For the CDR3, the DNA is TGTGCCAGCGGGTTCTACGAGCAGTACTTC. Protein product: CASGFYEQYF. J is TRBJ2-7 and V is TRBV6-5, with D uncertain. CDR3 length: 10 residues. V was shortened by 8 bases and J by 3 bases, with 5 bases between the two germline ends. The germline V gene encodes CDR1 MNHEY and CDR2 SVGAGI.

The chain links TRBV4-3 to TRBJ1-1, with 10 bases that match TRBD1. The germline CDR1 and CDR2 sequences are LGHNA and YSLEER. Germline trimming cut 11 bases from V and 3 bases from J; bases unmatched to any gene: 6. CDR3 length equals 13 residues. The chain's CDR3 is CAGPGTGDTEAFF. The DNA of the CDR3 is TGCGCCGGACCCGGGACAGGGGACACTGAAGCTTTCTTT.

V usage is TRBV11-2 and J usage is TRBJ2-3; 9 nucleotides match TRBD1. CDR3 length equals 15 residues. Germline CDR1 is SGHAT and CDR2 is FQNNGV. With V trimmed by 1 base and J by 3 bases, 2 bases remained unmatched. The CDR3 sequence is CASSLVTGGTDTQYF. In nucleotides, the CDR3 is TGTGCCAGCAGCTTAGTGACAGGGGGGACAGATACGCAGTATTTT.

The chain joins TRBV3-1 (or the pseudogene TRBV3-2) to TRBJ1-2; D unresolved. The CDR3 extends over 18 amino acids. In germline, CDR1 is LGHDT, CDR2 YNNKEL (reference sequence). V lost 1 base to trimming and J lost 5 bases, with 23 bases between them. The CDR3 bases are TGTGCCAGCAGCCAAGTCGGCCCAGGCCGCGTCCAGGTTTATGGCTACACCTTC. Translating it yields CASSQVGPGRVQVYGYTF.

V gene TRBV30 combines with J gene TRBJ1-1; 9 bases are a match to TRBD1. The V gene's germline CDR1 is GTSNPN and CDR2 SVGIG (reference sequence). The CDR3 length is 16 residues. V was pared by 0 bases and J by 1 base, with 6 bases of the junction left unmatched. CDR3 in DNA: TGTGCCTGGAGTGTACTAGGACAGGGGAGGAACACTGAAGCTTTCTTT. This codes for CAWSVLGQGRNTEAFF. The full variable domain, completed using reference TRBV30 and TRBJ1-1, is SQTIHQWPATLVQPVGSPLSLECTVEGTSNPNLYWYRQAAGRGLQLLFYSVGIGQISSEVPQNLSASRPQDRQFILSSKKLLLSDSGFYLCAWSVLGQGRNTEAFFGQGTRLTVV.

The chain is built from TRBV18 and TRBJ1-5, with 8 positions matching TRBD1. After removal of 6 bases from V and 4 bases from J, the junction contained 5 bases not matched to a gene. Germline-derived CDR1 and CDR2 are KGHSH and LQKENI. The CDR3 has 14 residues. Here the CDR3 reads CASSQGARNQPQHF. For the CDR3, the DNA is TGTGCCAGCTCGCAGGGGGCCAGGAATCAGCCCCAGCATTTT.

This chain links TRBV6-5 with TRBJ1-4; maybe TRBD1 (6 bases). Germline V gene data show CDR1 as MNHEY and CDR2 as SVGAGI. The CDR3 runs to 15 residues. Trimming stripped 7 bases from V and 8 bases from J, with 20 bases between. As DNA, the CDR3 is TGTGCCAGCAATCTAAGGAGAGGGGGATCAGAAAAACTGTTTTTT. Translating it yields CASNLRRGGSEKLFF.